Following are 26 T cell receptor beta chains from one sample sequenced in a study of Ad26.COV2.S vaccination and SARS-CoV-2 variants. Here immunoSEQ multiplex PCR was the method, and the copy in TCRdb shows in-frame clones only, minus some. The sample records more than 250,000 clones, around 87% being singletons. The sample's treatment: some 20 received Ad26.COV2.S at low or high dose, single or two shots; roughly five received placebo; per-sample allocation not given. Day 63 following the first vaccine or placebo injection was when the samples were taken. Sequenced material: peripheral blood, taken in a trial of Ad26.COV2.S vaccine versus placebo. The source is a person between 18 and 65 years old who received the Ad26.COV2.S COVID-19 vaccine or a placebo.

The chain couples TRBV4-3 to TRBJ1-1; D remains unclear. The CDR3 has 13 residues. Trimming removed 3 bases from V and 5 bases from J, with 10 bases in between. Germline V lookup: CDR1 LGHNA, CDR2 YSLEER. The CDR3 reads CASSQGLRTEAFF. DNA of the CDR3: TGCGCCAGCAGCCAGGGTCTTAGGACTGAAGCTTTCTTT.

The V and J genes are TRBV19 and TRBJ1-1, with TRBD1 matching 9 bases. The germline V gene has CDR1 LNHDA and CDR2 SQIVND (reference sequence). The CDR3 loop spans 15 amino acids. Trimming at V came to 5 bases and at J to 4 bases, leaving 8 bases not matched to a gene. The CDR3 nucleotides read TGTGCCAGTAGTGCGAGGGGGACAGGGAGCACTGAAGCTTTCTTT. Its protein product is CASSARGTGSTEAFF. Drawing the rest from reference TRBV19 and TRBJ1-1, the complete variable domain is DGGITQSPKYLFRKEGQNVTLSCEQNLNHDAMYWYRQDPGQGLRLIYYSQIVNDFQKGDIAEGYSVSREKKESFPLTVTSAQKNPTAFYLCASSARGTGSTEAFFGQGTRLTVV.

The chain combines TRBV10-3 with TRBJ1-5, with a tentative D call TRBD1 (5 bases). The CDR3 totals 15 residues. Trimming removed 0 bases from V and 3 bases from J, with 9 bases in between. CDR1 ENHRY and CDR2 SYGVKD come from the germline V gene. The CDR3 DNA sequence: TGTGCCATCAGTGAGTCAGGGGCTCTCAATCAGCCCCAGCATTTT. It specifies CAISESGALNQPQHF.

The CDR3 is CAIKTVTDTQYF. CDR3 nucleotides: TGTGCCATAAAGACAGTCACAGATACGCAGTATTTT. The chain uses TRBV10-3 and TRBJ2-3; the D gene is possibly TRBD1 (5 bases). The V gene lost 9 bases and the J gene lost 2 bases, with 9 bases spanning the gap. The germline V gene encodes CDR1 ENHRY and CDR2 SYGVKD. This CDR3 is 12 amino acids long.

The DNA of the CDR3 is TGTGCCAGCACCCCTGGGACTAGCGGGAAAGAGACCCAGTACTTC. This sequence encodes CASTPGTSGKETQYF. V and J are TRBV6-6 and TRBJ2-5; 13 bases agree with TRBD2. Germline trimming cut 7 bases from V and 3 bases from J; bases unmatched to any gene: 5. The CDR3 consists of 15 residues. Germline CDR1 is MNHNY and CDR2 is SVGAGI (reference sequence).

Details on this clone: The same CDR3 also results from other DNA sequences found in this sample. This chain connects TRBV4-1 to TRBJ1-2; no clear D gene. The CDR3 totals 14 residues. CDR1 and CDR2 from the germline V gene are MGHRA and YSYEKL. V dropped 0 bases and J dropped 5 bases, with 10 bases sitting between them. The CDR3 region is CASSQDGDPYGYTF. The CDR3 bases are TGCGCCAGCAGCCAAGACGGGGATCCTTATGGCTACACCTTC.

This clone was recorded only once. The chain links TRBV5-1 to TRBJ2-1, with 7 nucleotides matching TRBD2. V was pared by 5 bases and J by 4 bases, with 24 bases of the junction left unmatched. The CDR3 runs 20 residues. Germline assignment: CDR1 SGHRS and CDR2 YFSETQ. CDR3 DNA sequence: TGCGCCAGCAGTCGGGGTAGCGGGTTTGGTATCGACGATGGTTACAATGAGCAGTTCTTC. Its protein is CASSRGSGFGIDDGYNEQFF.

The rearrangement links TRBV30 to TRBJ1-2; perhaps TRBD1 as D (5 bases). Per the germline V gene, CDR1 is GTSNPN and CDR2 is SVGIG (reference sequence). The V end was cut by 5 bases, the J end by 8 bases, with 15 bases between. The CDR3 is made up of 12 amino acids. The CDR3: CAWGGGDGGYTF. CDR3 bases: TGTGCCTGGGGGGGTGGGGACGGCGGCTACACCTTC.

Remarks on this clone: One end of the junction varies from germline; a read error may be responsible. This chain uses TRBV6-6 with TRBJ1-1; D possibly corresponds to TRBD1 (6 bases). The CDR3 runs to 10 residues. In germline, CDR1 is MNHNY, CDR2 SVGAGI (reference sequence). CDR3 amino acids: CASGGARVIF. The CDR3 DNA sequence: TGTGCCAGCGGGGGGGCCAGGGTTATCTTT.

This clone was recorded only once. The rearrangement joins TRBV5-1 to TRBJ2-6; no reliable D call. Trimming removed 1 base at V and 5 bases at J, with 10 bases between. The CDR3 is 15 amino acids. From germline, CDR1 is SGHRS and CDR2 YFSETQ. The CDR3 DNA is TGCGCCAGCAGCTTGAGAGAAGCAAGGGCCAACGTCCTGACTTTC. Translation: CASSLREARANVLTF.

The chain employs TRBV19 and TRBJ2-3; D call uncertain. Trimming pared 1 base from V and 2 bases from J, leaving 7 bases between. Germline-derived CDR1 and CDR2 are LNHDA and SQIVND (reference sequence). The CDR3 sequence is 14 residues long. Here the CDR3 DNA reads TGTGCCAGTAGTATAGGACCTCCCACAGATACGCAGTATTTT. It specifies CASSIGPPTDTQYF.

This rearrangement joins TRBV5-1 to TRBJ1-1; the match to TRBD1 covers 10 bases. Trimming removed 2 bases from V and 1 base from J; junction bases left unmatched: 5. In germline, CDR1 is SGHRS, CDR2 YFSETQ. This CDR3 region has 16 residues. CDR3 nucleotide sequence: TGCGCCAGCAGCTTTACGGGACAGGGGCCGAACACTGAAGCTTTCTTT. This encodes CASSFTGQGPNTEAFF. The entire variable domain, with the rest obtained from reference TRBV5-1 and TRBJ1-1, is as follows: KAGVTQTPRYLIKTRGQQVTLSCSPISGHRSVSWYQQTPGQGLQFLFEYFSETQRNKGNFPGRFSGRQFSNSRSEMNVSTLELGDSALYLCASSFTGQGPNTEAFFGQGTRLTVV.

The chain carries TRBV5-4 and TRBJ2-3; 14 bases line up with TRBD2. V was clipped by 4 bases and J by 8 bases; unmatched bases: 12. Germline V lookup: CDR1 SGHNT, CDR2 YYREEE (reference sequence). The CDR3 contains 17 residues. The CDR3 DNA is TGTGCCAGCAGCGGTCAGCCGGGACTAGCGGGAGCGCTTACGCAGTATTTT. Translation: CASSGQPGLAGALTQYF.

The CDR3 protein is CASSQDLVAGVRGEQFF. DNA of the CDR3: TGTGCCAGCAGCCAGGACTTGGTAGCGGGAGTTCGGGGTGAGCAGTTCTTC. The gene calls are TRBV3-1 (or the pseudogene TRBV3-2) and TRBJ2-1; TRBD2 agrees at 9 bases. Germline CDR1 and CDR2: LGHDT and YNNKEL (reference sequence). J gave up 9 bases and V 3 bases, and 15 bases lay outside the gene matches. The CDR3 loop spans 17 amino acids.

The chain is built from TRBV3-1 (or the pseudogene TRBV3-2) and TRBJ1-1, with D tentatively TRBD1 (5 bases). The CDR3 covers 15 residues. The V end lost 0 bases, the J end lost 11 bases, and 19 bases lay between the germline ends. In germline, CDR1 is LGHDT, CDR2 YNNKEL (reference sequence). The CDR3 loop is CASSQDGSRGRAAFF. DNA for the CDR3: TGTGCCAGCAGCCAAGATGGCAGTAGGGGCAGGGCCGCTTTCTTT.

The chain recombines TRBV13 with TRBJ2-7; either TRBD1 or TRBD2 may fit D (6 bases each). CDR3 length: 15 residues. The V end lost 1 base, the J end lost 4 bases, and 14 bases lay between the germline ends. The germline gives CDR1 PRHDT, CDR2 FYEKMQ (reference sequence). The CDR3 DNA sequence: TGTGCCAGCAGCTTAGCCGGGGGCGAGATATACGAGCAGTACTTC. Its protein is CASSLAGGEIYEQYF.

V usage is TRBV29-1 and J usage is TRBJ1-2; D gene unclear. CDR1 SQVTM and CDR2 ANQGSEA come from the germline V gene. CDR3 size: 12 residues. Trimming left V 5 bases short and J 7 bases short, with 14 bases between. The CDR3 is CSVSQSGGGYTF. Written as DNA, the CDR3 is TGCAGCGTTTCGCAATCGGGCGGTGGCTACACCTTC.

The rearrangement uses TRBV25-1 and TRBJ2-1; 8 bases fit TRBD2. CDR1 is MGHDK and CDR2 is SYGVNS in the germline V gene. Trimming took 4 bases from V and 7 from J; bases not matched to a gene: 6. The CDR3 runs 14 residues. The CDR3 loop reads CASSGSGSMNEQFF. The CDR3 bases are TGTGCCAGCAGTGGCAGCGGGAGTATGAATGAGCAGTTCTTC. The whole variable domain, remainder taken from reference TRBV25-1 and TRBJ2-1, is EADIYQTPRYLVIGTGKKITLECSQTMGHDKMYWYQQDPGMELHLIHYSYGVNSTEKGDLSSESTVSRIRTEHFPLTLESARPSHTSQYLCASSGSGSMNEQFFGPGTRLTVL.

This sequence joins TRBV5-1 and TRBJ2-3; D is possibly TRBD1 (5 bases). Germline CDR1 reads SGHRS; CDR2 reads YFSETQ. V was shortened by 3 bases and J by 5 bases, with 16 bases between the two germline ends. This CDR3 region has 15 residues. The CDR3 sequence: CASSSDTGDGDTQYF. The CDR3 nucleotides are TGCGCCAGCAGCTCGGACACGGGTGACGGAGATACGCAGTATTTT.

The chain combines TRBV5-1 with TRBJ2-1; 12 bases fit TRBD2. The CDR3 has 17 residues. J was trimmed by 5 bases and V by 1 base; bases with no gene match: 7. Germline assignment: CDR1 SGHRS and CDR2 YFSETQ. The CDR3 DNA reads as TGCGCCAGCAGCTTGACGCTGACTAGCGGGAGAGACAATGAGCAGTTCTTC. It yields the protein CASSLTLTSGRDNEQFF.

A remark on this clone: Other DNA sequences in the sample encode the same CDR3. V usage is TRBV5-4 and J usage is TRBJ2-7; tentative D call: TRBD2 (5 bases). V lost 2 bases to trimming and J lost 7 bases, with 7 bases between them. The CDR3 extends over 11 amino acids. The germline V gene encodes CDR1 SGHNT and CDR2 YYREEE (reference sequence). The chain's CDR3 is CASSLRGEQYF. The DNA for the CDR3 is TGTGCCAGCAGCTTACGGGGAGAGCAGTACTTC.

This chain connects TRBV7-8 to TRBJ1-1; TRBD1 agrees at 7 bases. The V and J ends lost 5 bases and 1 base, in that order; junction bases with no gene match: 7. CDR3 length equals 15 residues. Germline loops: CDR1 SGHVS, CDR2 FQNEAQ. In DNA, the CDR3 is TGTGCCAGCAGCCCTCGGGAGGGGGCGAACACTGAAGCTTTCTTT. Its protein is CASSPREGANTEAFF.

The chain links TRBV5-6 to TRBJ1-3, with D possibly TRBD1 on 5 matching bases. Trimming stripped 4 bases from V and 7 bases from J, with 18 bases between. The CDR3 runs 15 residues. CDR1 and CDR2 from the germline V gene are SGHDT and YYEEEE. The CDR3 nucleotides are TGTGCCAGCAGCCCCCTTCGTGGGGGTTGGAACACCATATATTTT. This codes for CASSPLRGGWNTIYF.

This chain uses TRBV28 with TRBJ1-4; weak D call: TRBD1 (5 bases). The CDR3 loop spans 11 amino acids. Germline-derived CDR1 and CDR2 are MDHEN and SYDVKM. Trimming left V 6 bases short and J 8 bases short, with 7 bases between. As DNA, the CDR3 is TGTGCCAGCAGAACAGGAGAAAAACTGTTTTTT. It translates to CASRTGEKLFF.

The chain couples TRBV2 to TRBJ2-3; D remains ambiguous. The CDR3 extends over 15 amino acids. Germline CDR1 and CDR2: SNHLY and FYNNEI. V lost 2 bases and J lost 4, with 13 bases in between. CDR3 protein: CASSEYSNRADTQYF. CDR3 nucleotides: TGTGCCAGCAGTGAATACTCCAATCGGGCAGATACGCAGTATTTT.

V usage is TRBV12-3 or TRBV12-4 and J usage is TRBJ2-5; D unresolved. Trimming cost V 6 bases and J 5 bases, with 10 bases left between them. The CDR3 length is 12 residues. The CDR3 DNA sequence: TGTGCCAGCAGACCAAAAGGGGAGACCCAGTACTTC. Translation: CASRPKGETQYF.